This passage covers 9 T cell receptor beta chains from one sample sequenced in a study of radiation and T cells in renal cell carcinoma. Clones were read by immunoSEQ multiplex PCR, and TCRdb kept only the in-frame ones, dropping some. The sample includes roughly 160,000 clones, roughly 90% of them seen just once. The time point is: blood 4 weeks post-SBRT, at nephrectomy. Treatment given: 15 Gy SBRT to primary tumor, nephrectomy 4 weeks later. Specimen: blood, collected from a patient whose treatment included radiotherapy and nephrectomy. These receptors were collected from a woman aged 45-65 years with renal cell carcinoma.

The rearrangement links TRBV29-1 to TRBJ2-5, with 9 positions matching TRBD1. The CDR3 extends over 13 amino acids. The V gene's germline CDR1 is SQVTM and CDR2 ANQGSEA. The ends lost 8 bases at V and 7 bases at J; junction bases unmatched: 11. The CDR3 loop is CSTWGQGGVTQYF. DNA of the CDR3: TGCAGCACTTGGGGACAGGGTGGAGTGACCCAGTACTTC.

The chain links TRBV5-4 to TRBJ2-5, with a possible D match to TRBD1 (7 bases). The ends were cut back, 2 bases at V and 5 bases at J, with 13 bases in the middle. Germline assignment: CDR1 SGHNT and CDR2 YYREEE (reference sequence). The CDR3 is made up of 14 amino acids. The CDR3 protein is CASSFGGGGETQYF. DNA for the CDR3: TGTGCCAGCAGCTTTGGAGGGGGCGGGGAGACCCAGTACTTC.

The chain recombines TRBV7-2 with TRBJ2-7; tentatively, D is TRBD2 (5 bases). This CDR3 is 15 amino acids long. Trimming cost V 5 bases and J 0 bases, with 14 bases left between them. CDR1 and CDR2 (germline): SGHTA, FQGNSA. CDR3 sequence reads: CASSIILGDSYEQYF. The DNA for the CDR3 is TGTGCCAGCAGCATAATACTGGGAGACTCCTACGAGCAGTACTTC.

This clone was picked up one time. One end of the junction fails to match germline, which may point to a read error. V and J are TRBV2 and TRBJ2-1; 9 bases are a match to TRBD2. This CDR3 has 14 residues. Germline V gives CDR1 SNHLY, CDR2 FYNNEI. CDR3 region: CASIEAGGHNEQFF. CDR3 nucleotide sequence: TGTGCCAGCATTGAAGCGGGGGGTCACAATGAGCAGTTCTTC.

The rearrangement links TRBV29-1 to TRBJ2-1; possibly TRBD2 for D (5 bases). CDR1 and CDR2 (germline): SQVTM, ANQGSEA. The V end was cut by 3 bases, the J end by 2 bases, with 11 bases between. This CDR3 spans 14 amino acids. CDR3 in amino acids: CSVDEGSAYNEQFF. The CDR3, as DNA: TGCAGCGTTGATGAGGGATCGGCCTACAATGAGCAGTTCTTC.

The chain couples TRBV18 to TRBJ2-2, with TRBD1 matching 9 bases. The CDR3 has 17 amino acids. The ends lost 2 bases at V and 4 bases at J; junction bases unmatched: 8. Germline V gene lookup returns CDR1 KGHSH and CDR2 LQKENI. CDR3 region: CASSPGIGQGITGELFF. The CDR3 DNA sequence: TGTGCCAGCTCACCAGGAATAGGACAGGGGATCACCGGGGAGCTGTTTTTT.

The chain employs TRBV4-2 and TRBJ2-1, with TRBD2 identical over 13 bases. Per germline, CDR1 LGHNA and CDR2 YNFKEQ. Losses at the gene ends were 3 bases for V and 2 bases for J; bases not matched to a gene: 1. The CDR3 is 16 amino acids. This chain's CDR3 is CASSQGLAGTYNEQFF. CDR3 coding DNA: TGTGCCAGCAGCCAGGGACTAGCGGGGACCTACAATGAGCAGTTCTTC.

The CDR3 DNA reads TGTGCCAGTAGTTTCCTCGGGGTAACCAATGAGCAGTTCTTC. Its translation: CASSFLGVTNEQFF. The chain uses TRBV19 and TRBJ2-1, with D possibly matching TRBD2 (5 bases). Germline CDR1 is LNHDA and CDR2 is SQIVND (reference sequence). The CDR3 length is 14 residues. V was pared by 5 bases and J by 6 bases, with 14 bases between. The complete variable domain, with remaining parts taken from reference TRBV19 and TRBJ2-1, reads DGGITQSPKYLFRKEGQNVTLSCEQNLNHDAMYWYRQDPGQGLRLIYYSQIVNDFQKGDIAEGYSVSREKKESFPLTVTSAQKNPTAFYLCASSFLGVTNEQFFGPGTRLTVL.

The V and J genes are TRBV7-2 and TRBJ1-4; D unresolved. This CDR3 has 14 amino acids. Trimming shortened V by 1 base and J by 4 bases, and 7 bases separated the two germline ends. CDR1 is SGHTA and CDR2 is FQGNSA in the germline V gene. CDR3 sequence reads: CASSLEGNNEKLFF. The DNA for the CDR3 is TGTGCCAGCAGCTTAGAAGGCAATAATGAAAAACTGTTTTTT.